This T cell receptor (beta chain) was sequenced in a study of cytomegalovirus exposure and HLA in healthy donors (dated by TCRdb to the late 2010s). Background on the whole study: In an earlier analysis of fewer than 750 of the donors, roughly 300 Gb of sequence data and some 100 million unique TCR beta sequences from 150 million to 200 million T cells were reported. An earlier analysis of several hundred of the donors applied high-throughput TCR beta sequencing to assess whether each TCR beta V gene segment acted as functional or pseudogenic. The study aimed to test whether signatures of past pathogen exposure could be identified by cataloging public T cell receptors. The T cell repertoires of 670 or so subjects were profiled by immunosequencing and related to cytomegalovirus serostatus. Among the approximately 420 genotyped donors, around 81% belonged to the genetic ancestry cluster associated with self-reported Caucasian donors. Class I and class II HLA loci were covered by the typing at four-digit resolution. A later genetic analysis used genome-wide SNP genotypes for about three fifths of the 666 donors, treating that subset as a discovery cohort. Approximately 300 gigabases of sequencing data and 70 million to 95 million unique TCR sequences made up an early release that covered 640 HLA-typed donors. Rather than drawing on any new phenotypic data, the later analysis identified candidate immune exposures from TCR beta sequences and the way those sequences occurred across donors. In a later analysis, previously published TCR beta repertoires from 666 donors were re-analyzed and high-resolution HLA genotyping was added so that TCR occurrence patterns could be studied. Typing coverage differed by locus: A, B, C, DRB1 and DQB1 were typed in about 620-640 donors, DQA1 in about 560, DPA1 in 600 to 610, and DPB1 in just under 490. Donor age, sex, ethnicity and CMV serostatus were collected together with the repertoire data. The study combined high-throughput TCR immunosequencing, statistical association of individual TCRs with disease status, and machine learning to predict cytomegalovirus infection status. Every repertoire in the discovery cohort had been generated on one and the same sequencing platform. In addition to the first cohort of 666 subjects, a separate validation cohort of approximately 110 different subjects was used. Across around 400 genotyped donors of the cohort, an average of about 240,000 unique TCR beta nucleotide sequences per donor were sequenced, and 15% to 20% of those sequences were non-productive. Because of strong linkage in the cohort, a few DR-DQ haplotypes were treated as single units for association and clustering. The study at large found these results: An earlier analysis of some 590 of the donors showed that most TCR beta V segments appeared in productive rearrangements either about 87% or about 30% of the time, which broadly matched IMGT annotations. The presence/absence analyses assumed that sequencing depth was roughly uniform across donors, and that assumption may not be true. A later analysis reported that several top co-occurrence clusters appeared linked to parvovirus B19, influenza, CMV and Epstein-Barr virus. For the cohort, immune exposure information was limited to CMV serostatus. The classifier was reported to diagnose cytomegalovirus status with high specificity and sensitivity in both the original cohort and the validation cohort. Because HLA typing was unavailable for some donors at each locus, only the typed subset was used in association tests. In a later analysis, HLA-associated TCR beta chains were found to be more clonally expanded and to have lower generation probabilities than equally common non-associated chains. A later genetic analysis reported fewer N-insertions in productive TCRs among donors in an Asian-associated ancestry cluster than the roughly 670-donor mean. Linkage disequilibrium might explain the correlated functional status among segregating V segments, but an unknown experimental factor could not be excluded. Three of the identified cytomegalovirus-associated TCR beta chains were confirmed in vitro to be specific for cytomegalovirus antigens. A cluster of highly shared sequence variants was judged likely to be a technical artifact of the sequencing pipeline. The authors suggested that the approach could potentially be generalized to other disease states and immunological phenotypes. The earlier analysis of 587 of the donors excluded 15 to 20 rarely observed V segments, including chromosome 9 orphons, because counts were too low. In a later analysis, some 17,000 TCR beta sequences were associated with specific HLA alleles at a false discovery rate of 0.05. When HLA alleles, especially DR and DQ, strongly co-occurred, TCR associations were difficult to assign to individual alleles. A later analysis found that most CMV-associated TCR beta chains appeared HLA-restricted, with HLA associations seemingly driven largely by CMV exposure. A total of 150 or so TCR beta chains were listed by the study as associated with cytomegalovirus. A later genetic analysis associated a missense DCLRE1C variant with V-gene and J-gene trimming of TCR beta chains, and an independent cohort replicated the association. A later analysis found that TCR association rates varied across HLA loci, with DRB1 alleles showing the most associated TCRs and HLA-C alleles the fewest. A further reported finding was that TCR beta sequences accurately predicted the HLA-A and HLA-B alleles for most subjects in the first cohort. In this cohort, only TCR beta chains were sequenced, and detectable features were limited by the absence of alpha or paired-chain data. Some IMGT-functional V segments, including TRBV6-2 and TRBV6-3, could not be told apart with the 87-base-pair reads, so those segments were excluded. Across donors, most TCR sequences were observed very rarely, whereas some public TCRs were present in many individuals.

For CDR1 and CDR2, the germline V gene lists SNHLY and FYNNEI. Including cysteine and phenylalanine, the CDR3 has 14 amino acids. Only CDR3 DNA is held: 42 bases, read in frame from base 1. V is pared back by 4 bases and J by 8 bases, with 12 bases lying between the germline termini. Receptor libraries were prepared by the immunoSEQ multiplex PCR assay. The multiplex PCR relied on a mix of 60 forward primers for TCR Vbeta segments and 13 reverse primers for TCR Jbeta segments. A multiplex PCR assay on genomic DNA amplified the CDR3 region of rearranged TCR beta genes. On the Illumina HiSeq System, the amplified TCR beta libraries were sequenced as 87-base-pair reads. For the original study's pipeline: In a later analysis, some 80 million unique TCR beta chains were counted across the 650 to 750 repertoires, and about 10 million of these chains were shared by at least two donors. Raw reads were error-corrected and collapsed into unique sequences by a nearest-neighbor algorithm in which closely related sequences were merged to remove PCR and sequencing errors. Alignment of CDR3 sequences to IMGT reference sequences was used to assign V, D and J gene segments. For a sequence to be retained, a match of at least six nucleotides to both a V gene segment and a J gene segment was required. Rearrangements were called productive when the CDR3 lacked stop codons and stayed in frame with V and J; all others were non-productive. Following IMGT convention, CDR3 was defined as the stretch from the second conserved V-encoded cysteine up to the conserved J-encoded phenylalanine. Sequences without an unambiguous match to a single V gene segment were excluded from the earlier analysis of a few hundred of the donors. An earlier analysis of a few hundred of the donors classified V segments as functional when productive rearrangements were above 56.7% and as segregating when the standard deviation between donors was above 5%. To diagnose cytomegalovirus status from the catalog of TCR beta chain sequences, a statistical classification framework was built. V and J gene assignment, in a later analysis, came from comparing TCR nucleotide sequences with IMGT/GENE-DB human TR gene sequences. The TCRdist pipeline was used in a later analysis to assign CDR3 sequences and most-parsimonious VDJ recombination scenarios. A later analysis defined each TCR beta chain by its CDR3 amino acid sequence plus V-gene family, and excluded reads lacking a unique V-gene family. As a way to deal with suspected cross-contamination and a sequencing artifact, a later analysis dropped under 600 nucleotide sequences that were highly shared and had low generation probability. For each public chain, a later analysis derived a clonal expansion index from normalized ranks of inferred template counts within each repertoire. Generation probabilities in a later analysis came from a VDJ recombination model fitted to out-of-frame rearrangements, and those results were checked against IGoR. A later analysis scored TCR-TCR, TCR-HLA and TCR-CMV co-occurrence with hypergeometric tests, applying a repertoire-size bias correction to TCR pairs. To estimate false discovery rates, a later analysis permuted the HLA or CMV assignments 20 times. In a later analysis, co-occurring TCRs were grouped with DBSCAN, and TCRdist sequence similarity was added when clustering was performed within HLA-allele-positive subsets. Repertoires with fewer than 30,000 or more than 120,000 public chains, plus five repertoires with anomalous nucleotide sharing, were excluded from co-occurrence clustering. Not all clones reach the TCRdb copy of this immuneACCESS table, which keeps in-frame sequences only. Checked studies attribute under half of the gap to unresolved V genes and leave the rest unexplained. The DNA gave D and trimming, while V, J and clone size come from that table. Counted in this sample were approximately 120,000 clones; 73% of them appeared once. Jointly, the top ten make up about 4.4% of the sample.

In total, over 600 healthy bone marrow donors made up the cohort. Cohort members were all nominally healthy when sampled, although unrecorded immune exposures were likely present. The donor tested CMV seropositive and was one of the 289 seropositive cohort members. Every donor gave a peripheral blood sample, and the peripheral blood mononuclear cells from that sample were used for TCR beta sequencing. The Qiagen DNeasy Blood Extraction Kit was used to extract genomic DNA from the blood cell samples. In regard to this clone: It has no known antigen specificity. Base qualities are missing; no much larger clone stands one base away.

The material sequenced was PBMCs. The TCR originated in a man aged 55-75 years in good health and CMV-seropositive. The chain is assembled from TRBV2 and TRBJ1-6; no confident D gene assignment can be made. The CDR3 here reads CASSVETGDSPLHF. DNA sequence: TGTGCCAGCAGTGTTGAAACGGGAGATTCACCCCTCCACTTT.